This T cell receptor (beta chain) comes out of a study of T cell repertoires in cytomegalovirus infection. Study-level information: Peptides in the study included HLA-C-restricted and HLA-B-restricted CMV epitopes. Matching HLA type and CMV infection were both indicated by public TCR beta signatures. Findings and limits, study-wide: CMV-specific TCR beta clonotypes restricted by HLA-C dominated the ex vivo response.

One entry per CDR3 protein, called by TCRdb with MiXCR from the reads. Altogether 640,000 or so distinct CDR3 sequences are present, roughly 33% being singletons, with the ten largest covering around a sixth. V lost 1 base to trimming and J lost 7 bases; unmatched junction nucleotides: 16. Germline V CDR1 and CDR2: MGHRA, YSYEKL. The CDR3 totals 17 residues. Comments on this clonotype: Its target is unknown.

The chain links TRBV4-1 to TRBJ2-7; TRBD2 agrees at 7 bases. The TCR sequence derives from a human donor in good health (CMV status not recorded). Some clones in this sample may be carry-over from other donors' samples. This sample comprised cultured PBMCs, obtained from culture after CMV antigen stimulation. DNA for the CDR3: TGCGCCAGCAGCCAAGGGGAAGGCGGGGGACCCCCTGGAGAGCAGTACTTC. This encodes CASSQGEGGGPPGEQYF.